These 3 T cell receptor beta chains share one sample of origin, sequenced in a study of regulatory T cells in long-lasting Graves disease. Building of the TCR beta libraries involved iRepertoire HTBI primers and Arm-PCR of CDR3 regions. TCRdb fed the multiplex PCR reads into MiXCR, producing one record per CDR3 protein. The table lists a few hundred thousand distinct CDR3 sequences, 18% of them singletons. As for time point: newly diagnosed GD, antithyroid drugs for less than 3 months. Extracted RNA from PBMCs served as the source of the TCR library. The sample in question was peripheral blood mononuclear cells (PBMCs), obtained at new diagnosis, from a patient treated with antithyroid drugs. Receptors were obtained from a female donor with Graves disease.

This chain joins TRBV6-1 and TRBJ2-3; tentatively, D is TRBD2 (6 bases). The V end lost 7 bases, the J end lost 0 bases, and 17 bases lay between the germline ends. The CDR3 runs to 16 residues. Germline V gives CDR1 MNHNS, CDR2 SASEGT. This CDR3 reads CASTSYGSQSTDTQYF. As DNA, the CDR3 is TGTGCCAGCACCTCATACGGGAGCCAGAGCACAGATACGCAGTATTTT.

This clonotype was observed many times. The chain couples TRBV2 to TRBJ1-2; 7 bases line up with TRBD1. The CDR3 is made up of 14 amino acids. Germline lookup yields CDR1 SNHLY and CDR2 FYNNEI. The J segment lost 2 bases and the V segment lost 8 bases, leaving 8 bases of the junction unmatched. CDR3 amino acids: CASSYSTGNYGYTF. The CDR3 DNA follows: TGTGCCAGCTCTTATTCGACAGGGAACTATGGCTACACCTTC. The full variable domain, with the rest looked up from reference TRBV2 and TRBJ1-2, is EPEVTQTPSHQVTQMGQEVILRCVPISNHLYFYWYRQILGQKVEFLVSFYNNEISEKSEIFDDQFSVERPDGSNFTLKIRSTKLEDSAMYFCASSYSTGNYGYTFGSGTRLTVV.

This clonotype was seen at least ten times. CDR3 in DNA: TGTGCCAGCAGCCCTCGTTTAGCGGAAATACCCGGGGAGCTGTTTTTT. Translating gives CASSPRLAEIPGELFF. The gene calls are TRBV7-6 and TRBJ2-2; a weak D match, TRBD2 (6 bases). Deletions cut 5 bases from V and 6 bases from J, with 19 bases between. The CDR3 is 16 amino acids. CDR1 SGHVS and CDR2 FNYEAQ come from the germline V gene.